The 32 T cell receptor beta chains listed next were all sequenced from one sample in a study of beta chain features in type 1 diabetes. Study observations and caveats: In every one of the four CD4+ subsets, TCRB CDR3s were moderately but significantly shorter in Type 1 diabetes patients.

These receptors lack a known antigen. The sequenced template was cDNA made from the entire isolated RNA. The data were produced by immunoSEQ multiplex PCR, yet TCRdb's version contains in-frame clones alone and is incomplete. The sample carries about 48,000 clones, 42% recorded once. Sequencing input: Tregs from blood. The receptors stem from a man aged 30-40 years with type 1 diabetes.

This clone was counted only a few times. This sample also contains other DNA sequences that code for the same CDR3. The genes are TRBV29-1 and TRBJ2-3; TRBD2 might be the D (5 bases). The V gene lost 6 bases and the J gene lost 5 bases, with 6 bases spanning the gap. The CDR3 totals 10 residues. CDR1 SQVTM and CDR2 ANQGSEA come from the germline V gene. CDR3 region: CSVGEDTQYF. DNA of the CDR3: TGCAGCGTCGGGGAAGATACGCAGTATTTT.

The rearrangement joins TRBV18 to TRBJ2-3; D is possibly TRBD1 (6 bases). The CDR3 length is 13 residues. From germline, CDR1 is KGHSH and CDR2 LQKENI. The CDR3 here is CASLAGGTDTQYF. As DNA, the CDR3 is TGTGCTTCCCTGGCAGGGGGCACAGATACGCAGTATTTT.

This clone was found a few times. The chain is built from TRBV2 and TRBJ2-3; TRBD1 matches at 9 bases. The CDR3 is 13 amino acids. The trim removed 6 bases at V and 4 bases at J, leaving 2 bases unmatched. Germline CDR1 reads SNHLY; CDR2 reads FYNNEI. Here the CDR3 reads CASRRTGADTQYF. The CDR3 DNA reads as TGTGCCAGCAGGCGGACAGGGGCAGATACGCAGTATTTT.

This clone occurred a few times. The J gene is TRBJ2-6, the V gene TRBV7-9; possible D gene TRBD2, 5 bases. Germline V gene data show CDR1 as SEHNR and CDR2 as FQNEAQ (reference sequence). The CDR3 is 15 residues long. V gave up 5 bases and J gave up 4 bases, with 12 bases separating them. CDR3 sequence: CASSQGRSGANVLTF. The CDR3, as DNA: TGTGCCAGCAGCCAAGGGAGATCCGGGGCCAACGTCCTGACTTTC.

The chain recombines TRBV27 with TRBJ2-7, with 11 bases aligning to TRBD2. Looked up from germline, CDR1 is MNHEY and CDR2 is SMNVEV (reference sequence). Trimming at V came to 6 bases and at J to 2 bases, leaving 18 bases not matched to a gene. CDR3 length: 19 amino acids. CDR3 sequence: CASRITDRVISGRAYEQYF. In nucleotides, the CDR3 is TGTGCCAGCAGAATAACCGACAGGGTGATTAGCGGGAGGGCCTACGAGCAGTACTTC.

The chain joins TRBV16 to TRBJ1-2; 11 bases line up with TRBD1. This CDR3 comprises 14 residues. J was trimmed by 4 bases and V by 5 bases; bases with no gene match: 3. In germline, CDR1 is KGHSY, CDR2 FQNENV. CDR3 sequence reads: CASSGQGAGYGYTF. CDR3 bases: TGTGCCAGCAGCGGACAGGGGGCCGGCTATGGCTACACCTTC. Drawing the rest from reference TRBV16 and TRBJ1-2, the complete variable domain is GEEVAQTPKHLVRGEGQKAKLYCAPIKGHSYVFWYQQVLKNEFKFLISFQNENVFDETGMPKERFSAKCLPNSPCSLEIQATKLEDSAVYFCASSGQGAGYGYTFGSGTRLTVV.

The rearrangement joins TRBV27 to TRBJ2-3, with TRBD2 matching over 8 bases. After removal of 0 bases from V and 11 bases from J, the junction contained 13 bases not matched to a gene. The CDR3 is 16 amino acids. Per the germline V gene, CDR1 is MNHEY and CDR2 is SMNVEV (reference sequence). The CDR3, as DNA: TGTGCCAGCAGTTTATCGGCGGGAGGAGGGCAGGGCGTGCAGTATTTT. This codes for CASSLSAGGGQGVQYF.

The chain combines TRBV30 with TRBJ2-1; 14 nucleotides line up with TRBD2. The junction had 4 bases not matched to a gene; V was cut back by 5 bases and J by 7 bases. Germline CDR1 GTSNPN, CDR2 SVGIG (reference sequence). The CDR3 is 14 residues long. Here the CDR3 reads CAWGLAGGTNEQFF. The DNA of the CDR3 is TGTGCCTGGGGACTAGCGGGAGGTACTAATGAGCAGTTCTTC.

The chain combines TRBV28 with TRBJ1-4; D is unclear. Germline assignment: CDR1 MDHEN and CDR2 SYDVKM. V was shortened by 3 bases and J by 1 base, with 21 bases between the two germline ends. The CDR3 is made up of 19 amino acids. The DNA for the CDR3 is TGTGCCAGCAGTTTCCATCCCGCCGCGGCTCACCGAACTAATGAAAAACTGTTTTTT. Amino acids: CASSFHPAAAHRTNEKLFF. The full variable domain, rest sourced from reference TRBV28 and TRBJ1-4, is DVKVTQSSRYLVKRTGEKVFLECVQDMDHENMFWYRQDPGLGLRLIYFSYDVKMKEKGDIPEGYSVSREKKERFSLILESASTNQTSMYLCASSFHPAAAHRTNEKLFFGSGTQLSVL.

The chain carries TRBV6-1 and TRBJ1-5; 8 bases are shared with TRBD1. This CDR3 has 14 amino acids. CDR1 and CDR2 from the germline V gene are MNHNS and SASEGT. The trim removed 5 bases at V and 7 bases at J, leaving 7 bases unmatched. The CDR3 spells CASSPRTGKQPQHF. In DNA, the CDR3 is TGTGCCAGCAGTCCTCGGACAGGGAAACAGCCCCAGCATTTT.

The rearrangement uses TRBV4-3 and TRBJ2-3; TRBD2 matches at 13 bases. CDR1 LGHNA and CDR2 YSLEER come from the germline V gene. V shed 1 base and J 3 bases; nucleotides not matched to a gene: 4. The CDR3 covers 17 residues. CDR3 sequence: CASSQGQGLAGTDTQYF. The CDR3 DNA reads as TGCGCCAGCAGCCAAGGTCAGGGACTAGCGGGAACAGATACGCAGTATTTT.

This clone has just a few counts. V gene TRBV7-2 combines with J gene TRBJ2-5; D remains ambiguous. This CDR3 contains 12 residues. The germline V gene has CDR1 SGHTA and CDR2 FQGNSA. The V end was cut by 5 bases, the J end by 4 bases, with 8 bases between. The CDR3 loop is CASSPRGETQYF. DNA of the CDR3: TGTGCCAGCAGCCCCCGAGGAGAGACCCAGTACTTC.

This sequence joins TRBV7-3 and TRBJ2-5, with D possibly matching TRBD1 (6 bases). Per germline, CDR1 SGHTA and CDR2 FQGTGA. This CDR3 has 15 residues. The V end lost 2 bases, the J end lost 1 base, and 11 bases lay between the germline ends. This CDR3 is CASSLLGQSQETQYF. CDR3 bases: TGTGCCAGCAGCTTACTCGGACAGAGCCAAGAGACCCAGTACTTC.

The CDR3 loop is CASSLWGTGPNEKLFF. The DNA of the CDR3 is TGTGCCAGCAGCTTGTGGGGGACAGGGCCTAATGAAAAACTGTTTTTT. The chain has TRBV5-5 and TRBJ1-4; 9 bases are a match to TRBD1. This CDR3 spans 16 amino acids. V dropped 1 base and J dropped 3; count of bases not matched to a gene: 4. The germline CDR1 and CDR2 sequences are SGHKS and YYEKEE (reference sequence).

V usage is TRBV5-8 and J usage is TRBJ1-2; the match to TRBD1 covers 8 bases. This CDR3 has 19 amino acids. V trimming: 1 base; J trimming: 4 bases; junction bases outside the gene matches: 18. CDR1 SGHTS and CDR2 YDEGEE come from the germline V gene. DNA for the CDR3: TGTGCCAGCAGCTTGATTTGGACAGGGACTCAACAAGAAGCCTATGGCTACACCTTC. This codes for CASSLIWTGTQQEAYGYTF.

This clone was counted only a few times. V and J are TRBV19 and TRBJ2-7; maybe TRBD2 (5 bases). The CDR3 spans 14 residues. Germline V CDR1 and CDR2: LNHDA, SQIVND (reference sequence). Trimming pared 5 bases from V and 4 bases from J, leaving 15 bases between. CDR3 sequence reads: CASSRPGWTYEQYF. CDR3 DNA: TGTGCCAGTAGTCGACCGGGATGGACTTACGAGCAGTACTTC. Combining the CDR3 with reference TRBV19 and TRBJ2-7 gives the whole variable domain DGGITQSPKYLFRKEGQNVTLSCEQNLNHDAMYWYRQDPGQGLRLIYYSQIVNDFQKGDIAEGYSVSREKKESFPLTVTSAQKNPTAFYLCASSRPGWTYEQYFGPGTRLTVT.

This clone was counted between two and nine times. The rearrangement joins TRBV2 to TRBJ2-1; 12 bases are shared with TRBD2. J was trimmed by 3 bases and V by 6 bases; bases with no gene match: 6. Germline CDR1 and CDR2: SNHLY and FYNNEI. This CDR3 is built from 16 residues. CDR3 nucleotides: TGTGCCAGCAGCGGACTAGCGGGAAACCTCTACAATGAGCAGTTCTTC. Translating gives CASSGLAGNLYNEQFF.

The V call is TRBV4-1, the J call TRBJ2-3; D not certain. Germline V lookup: CDR1 MGHRA, CDR2 YSYEKL. The CDR3 runs to 15 residues. With 2 bases removed from V and 0 bases from J, the gap between germline ends came to 9 bases. The CDR3 DNA reads TGCGCCAGCAGCCAACATGGGCAGAGCACAGATACGCAGTATTTT. Residues: CASSQHGQSTDTQYF.

The chain carries TRBV4-3 and TRBJ1-2; no reliable D call. Trimming took off 0 bases at V and 4 bases at J, with 24 bases between the two ends. The CDR3 extends over 19 amino acids. Germline CDR1 LGHNA, CDR2 YSLEER. The CDR3 protein is CASSQDIGEETFPLYGYTF. The CDR3 DNA follows: TGCGCCAGCAGCCAAGATATCGGGGAGGAGACTTTCCCCCTCTATGGCTACACCTTC.

This clone was recorded only once. The chain is built from TRBV6-6 and TRBJ2-1, with a possible D match to TRBD1 (5 bases). Trimming took off 3 bases at V and 4 bases at J, with 16 bases between the two ends. The germline V gene has CDR1 MNHNY and CDR2 SVGAGI (reference sequence). This CDR3 is 16 amino acids long. The CDR3 DNA reads as TGTGCCAGCAGTTATATTAGACAGTCCTTATACAATGAGCAGTTCTTC. Protein product: CASSYIRQSLYNEQFF.

The chain carries TRBV4-1 and TRBJ1-2; 7 nucleotides align to TRBD1. V gave up 3 bases and J gave up 8 bases; unmatched junction bases: 9. The CDR3 extends over 14 amino acids. Per germline, CDR1 MGHRA and CDR2 YSYEKL. The CDR3 bases are TGCGCCAGCAGCCAGTCGACAGGGTCTACGGGCTACACCTTC. It encodes CASSQSTGSTGYTF.

CDR3 sequence reads: CASSNWGLARREQYF. As DNA, the CDR3 is TGTGCCAGCAGCAACTGGGGACTAGCGCGAAGGGAGCAGTACTTC. J is TRBJ2-7 and V is TRBV7-9, with TRBD2 matching 10 bases. CDR1 and CDR2 (germline): SEHNR, FQNEAQ (reference sequence). The CDR3 spans 15 residues. The J segment lost 7 bases and the V segment lost 5 bases, leaving 11 bases of the junction unmatched.

This rearrangement joins TRBV7-2 to TRBJ2-5; D is unclear. With 5 bases removed from V and 5 bases from J, the gap between germline ends came to 12 bases. The CDR3 consists of 13 residues. Germline assignment: CDR1 SGHTA and CDR2 FQGNSA. CDR3 sequence: CASSLLTGETQYF. CDR3 DNA sequence: TGTGCCAGCAGCCTCTTGACTGGGGAGACCCAGTACTTC.

V usage is TRBV5-1 and J usage is TRBJ2-3, with TRBD2 matching over 15 bases. Germline V gene lookup returns CDR1 SGHRS and CDR2 YFSETQ. This CDR3 has 17 amino acids. Trimming took 4 bases from V and 6 from J; bases not matched to a gene: 9. The CDR3 DNA reads TGCGCCAGCAGCCCCCGGACTAGCGGGAGGGCCACGGATACGCAGTATTTT. Amino acid sequence: CASSPRTSGRATDTQYF.

The V and J genes are TRBV2 and TRBJ2-1, with 11 bases matching TRBD2. CDR3 length: 15 amino acids. The germline CDR1 and CDR2 sequences are SNHLY and FYNNEI. Unmatched junction bases numbered 4, after V lost 3 bases and J lost 6 bases. CDR3 in DNA: TGTGCCAGCAGTGAGGTACTAGCGGGGGCCAATGAGCAGTTCTTC. This gives the protein CASSEVLAGANEQFF.

This clone was recorded a few times. V is TRBV7-2 and J is TRBJ2-2; a possible D gene is TRBD2 (5 bases). The germline V gene has CDR1 SGHTA and CDR2 FQGNSA. This CDR3 comprises 17 residues. V was clipped by 4 bases and J by 7 bases, with 22 bases between them. The CDR3 DNA is TGTGCCAGCAGCTCGGTCCATGGGGAGAGAATGGGCGGGGAGCTGTTTTTT. Protein sequence: CASSSVHGERMGGELFF.

The CDR3 is CASSEPGGAKNIQYF. The CDR3 nucleotides are TGTGCCAGCAGTGAGCCAGGGGGAGCCAAAAACATTCAGTACTTC. The chain joins TRBV6-1 to TRBJ2-4; 7 bases fit TRBD1. CDR3 length equals 15 residues. Unmatched junction bases numbered 2, after V lost 3 bases and J lost 0 bases. From germline, CDR1 is MNHNS and CDR2 SASEGT.

This clone was detected a few times. This sequence joins TRBV28 and TRBJ1-5; D unclear. V was pared by 5 bases and J by 8 bases, with 7 bases between. CDR3 size: 11 residues. Germline lookup yields CDR1 MDHEN and CDR2 SYDVKM. CDR3 in amino acids: CASSTVEPQHF. Written as DNA, the CDR3 is TGTGCCAGCAGTACTGTGGAGCCCCAGCATTTT. The full variable domain, in which reference TRBV28 and TRBJ1-5 provide the parts outside the CDR3, is DVKVTQSSRYLVKRTGEKVFLECVQDMDHENMFWYRQDPGLGLRLIYFSYDVKMKEKGDIPEGYSVSREKKERFSLILESASTNQTSMYLCASSTVEPQHFGDGTRLSIL.

This clone was detected a few times. The J gene is TRBJ2-2, the V gene TRBV28; D unclear. V lost 5 bases to trimming and J lost 7 bases, with 8 bases between them. CDR3 length: 12 amino acids. The V gene's germline CDR1 is MDHEN and CDR2 SYDVKM. CDR3 sequence reads: CASSGLVGELFF. The CDR3 nucleotides read TGTGCCAGCAGTGGGCTTGTCGGGGAGCTGTTTTTT.

CDR3 sequence reads: CASSLEASGRYGELFF. The CDR3, as DNA: TGTGCCAGCAGCTTGGAAGCTAGCGGGAGGTACGGGGAGCTGTTTTTT. V usage is TRBV5-6 and J usage is TRBJ2-2; 11 positions agree with TRBD2. Germline CDR1 reads SGHDT; CDR2 reads YYEEEE. This CDR3 comprises 16 residues. The trim removed 0 bases at V and 7 bases at J, leaving 5 bases unmatched.

The V call is TRBV27, the J call TRBJ2-1, with 7 bases identical to TRBD1. The CDR3 totals 15 residues. The germline V gene has CDR1 MNHEY and CDR2 SMNVEV (reference sequence). V was clipped by 9 bases and J by 5 bases; unmatched bases: 13. Written as DNA, the CDR3 is TGTGCCAGTCGATGGACAGGCAAGGAGAACAATGAGCAGTTCTTC. Residues: CASRWTGKENNEQFF.

The count of this clone is one. The DNA for the CDR3 is TGCGCCAGCAGCTTGGTCGGTAGCGGGATGATCTCCTACGAGCAGTACTTC. Residues: CASSLVGSGMISYEQYF. The rearrangement links TRBV5-1 to TRBJ2-7, with TRBD2 matching over 8 bases. This CDR3 spans 17 amino acids. CDR1 and CDR2 (germline): SGHRS, YFSETQ. V was pared by 0 bases and J by 0 bases, with 8 bases of the junction left unmatched.